The 23 T cell receptor beta chains reported below all come from one sample, sequenced in a study of cytomegalovirus exposure and HLA in healthy donors (dated by TCRdb to about 2017). Library generation was performed with the immunoSEQ multiplex PCR assay. The multiplex PCR relied on a mix of 60 forward primers for TCR Vbeta segments and 13 reverse primers for TCR Jbeta segments. TCRdb mirrors the immuneACCESS table, restricted to in-frame sequences. Some clones are absent from its copies; in checked studies, under half trace to an unresolved V gene, and the reason for the others is unknown. The sample records around 210,000 clones, about 85% of which are singletons. Approximately 0.4% of the sample is held by the ten biggest clonotypes. The sequencing input was PBMCs. Receptors were obtained from a male donor in good health and CMV-seropositive.

This clone is a singleton in its sample. The gene calls are TRBV19 and TRBJ1-1; D remains unclear. CDR3 size: 11 residues. Trimming left V 3 bases short and J 7 bases short, with 6 bases between. Germline-derived CDR1 and CDR2 are LNHDA and SQIVND (reference sequence). CDR3 nucleotide sequence: TGTGCCAGTAGTATCCGGGATGAAGCTTTCTTT. Translated, it gives CASSIRDEAFF.

The J gene is TRBJ2-7, the V gene TRBV7-2; D gene ambiguous. The CDR3 has 14 residues. Trimming removed 2 bases at V and 2 bases at J, with 10 bases between. The germline gives CDR1 SGHTA, CDR2 FQGNSA. The CDR3 nucleotides read TGTGCCAGCAGCTTAAACTATGGCGCCTACGAGCAGTACTTC. Protein: CASSLNYGAYEQYF. Together with reference TRBV7-2 and TRBJ2-7, the CDR3 gives the full variable domain: GAGVSQSPSNKVTEKGKDVELRCDPISGHTALYWYRQSLGQGLEFLIYFQGNSAPDKSGLPSDRFSAERTGGSVSTLTIQRTQQEDSAVYLCASSLNYGAYEQYFGPGTRLTVT.

The chain combines TRBV7-3 with TRBJ2-2; D remains ambiguous. This CDR3 is 15 amino acids long. Trimming took 5 bases from V and 4 from J, leaving 14 bases between them. Per germline, CDR1 SGHTA and CDR2 FQGTGA. DNA for the CDR3: TGTGCCAGCAGCCCTTATTTGTTCCCCACCGGGGAGCTGTTTTTT. Residues: CASSPYLFPTGELFF.

This clone appeared a single time. The chain is built from TRBV7-7 and TRBJ2-3, with D unresolved. CDR1 is SSHAT and CDR2 is FNYEAQ in the germline V gene (reference sequence). The V gene lost 3 bases and the J gene lost 6 bases, with 10 bases spanning the gap. The CDR3 has 13 residues. The CDR3 nucleotides read TGTGCCAGCAGCTTCCGGGTTACCGATACGCAGTATTTT. Its protein product is CASSFRVTDTQYF.

This clone was seen only once. The chain joins TRBV7-9 to TRBJ2-7, with D tentatively TRBD1 (6 bases). The germline V gene encodes CDR1 SEHNR and CDR2 FQNEAQ (reference sequence). The CDR3 is 15 residues long. V was trimmed by 5 bases and J by 9 bases, leaving 23 bases between them. This chain's CDR3 is CASSTGQFTGEGQYF. In DNA form, the CDR3 reads TGTGCCAGCAGCACCGGACAGTTTACAGGAGAGGGGCAGTACTTC.

The chain carries TRBV7-2 and TRBJ2-5; D might be TRBD2 (6 bases). Germline loops: CDR1 SGHTA, CDR2 FQGNSA. V lost 4 bases and J lost 11, with 26 bases in between. The CDR3 loop spans 16 amino acids. The CDR3 reads CASSSTSGTGLGGQYF. The CDR3 nucleotides are TGTGCCAGCAGCTCCACCTCCGGGACGGGACTTGGGGGGCAGTACTTC.

The rearrangement uses TRBV19 and TRBJ2-5, with D uncertain. The germline V and J ends were trimmed by 5 bases and 7 bases, with 11 bases remaining between them. CDR1 LNHDA and CDR2 SQIVND come from the germline V gene (reference sequence). This CDR3 has 12 amino acids. CDR3 sequence: CASSPPGGTQYF. The CDR3 DNA follows: TGTGCCAGTAGTCCCCCCGGTGGGACCCAGTACTTC.

This clone was detected a few times. The chain joins TRBV6-1 to TRBJ2-1; TRBD1 matches at 7 bases. Trimming took 2 bases from V and 9 from J; bases not matched to a gene: 1. This CDR3 contains 12 residues. Germline V gives CDR1 MNHNS, CDR2 SASEGT. This CDR3 reads CASSERDSEQFF. The CDR3 nucleotides are TGTGCCAGCAGTGAAAGGGACAGTGAGCAGTTCTTC.

The chain uses TRBV30 and TRBJ2-3; no clear D. Trimming pared 4 bases from V and 0 bases from J, leaving 8 bases between. Germline V gene data show CDR1 as GTSNPN and CDR2 as SVGIG (reference sequence). CDR3 length: 13 amino acids. In nucleotides, the CDR3 is TGTGCCTGGATTAGAGCTAGCACAGATACGCAGTATTTT. Translation: CAWIRASTDTQYF.

In its sample, this clone was seen a few times. This rearrangement joins TRBV4-3 to TRBJ2-1; a weak D match, TRBD2 (7 bases). The V end was cut by 4 bases, the J end by 0 bases, with 16 bases between. Looked up from germline, CDR1 is LGHNA and CDR2 is YSLEER. There are 17 residues in the CDR3. The CDR3 bases are TGCGCCAGCAGCCGGGGGGGCCTAACCAGCTCCTACAATGAGCAGTTCTTC. Its translation is CASSRGGLTSSYNEQFF.

The gene calls are TRBV9 and TRBJ2-5; no definite D call. The V end was cut by 0 bases, the J end by 5 bases, with 11 bases between. This CDR3 region has 14 residues. Germline CDR1 reads SGDLS; CDR2 reads YYNGEE. The CDR3 sequence: CASSVDAPRETQYF. The CDR3 DNA reads TGTGCCAGCAGCGTAGATGCTCCCAGGGAGACCCAGTACTTC.

The CDR3 DNA reads as TGTGCCAGCAGCGCAACAGGGGGCAGCGAGACCCAGTACTTC. Residues: CASSATGGSETQYF. The chain recombines TRBV9 with TRBJ2-5; 9 bases line up with TRBD1. CDR3 length: 14 residues. J was trimmed by 5 bases and V by 3 bases; bases with no gene match: 5. Per germline, CDR1 SGDLS and CDR2 YYNGEE.

The count of this clone is one. This chain joins TRBV6-4 and TRBJ2-3; TRBD1 might be the D (6 bases). The CDR3 has 13 amino acids. The V end was cut by 6 bases, the J end by 3 bases, with 10 bases between. CDR1 is MRHNA, CDR2 SNTAGT, per germline. The CDR3 sequence: CASRRQGTDTQYF. CDR3 nucleotide sequence: TGTGCCAGCAGGAGGCAGGGGACAGATACGCAGTATTTT.

The rearrangement joins TRBV27 to TRBJ2-7; maybe TRBD1 (7 bases). CDR3 length: 17 residues. CDR1 is MNHEY, CDR2 SMNVEV, per germline (reference sequence). V lost 6 bases, J lost 3 bases, and 24 bases lay in between. CDR3 sequence: CASRGRRGASFSYEQYF. The DNA for the CDR3 is TGTGCCAGCAGGGGCCGCAGGGGGGCTTCGTTTAGCTACGAGCAGTACTTC.

The chain links TRBV12-5 to TRBJ2-5, with 9 bases matching TRBD1. The CDR3 is made up of 14 amino acids. CDR1 is LGHNT and CDR2 is FRNRAP in the germline V gene. J lost 3 bases, V lost 1 base, and 0 bases had no gene match. The DNA for the CDR3 is TGTGCTAGTGGTTTGGGGACAGGGGAAGAGACCCAGTACTTC. Its translation: CASGLGTGEETQYF.

This clone was detected a few times. This chain uses TRBV27 with TRBJ1-2, with 8 bases identical to TRBD1. Trimming cost V 5 bases and J 4 bases; bases outside gene matches: 3. Looked up from germline, CDR1 is MNHEY and CDR2 is SMNVEV (reference sequence). This CDR3 has 13 residues. The CDR3, as DNA: TGTGCCAGCAGTATGGACAGGGCCTATGGCTACACCTTC. Protein: CASSMDRAYGYTF.

The J gene is TRBJ2-2, the V gene TRBV19; D is perhaps TRBD2 (5 bases). CDR3 length equals 13 residues. Germline V gene data show CDR1 as LNHDA and CDR2 as SQIVND (reference sequence). With 5 bases removed from V and 6 bases from J, the gap between germline ends came to 10 bases. CDR3 sequence: CASSSHGAGELFF. DNA of the CDR3: TGTGCCAGTAGTTCTCACGGGGCCGGGGAGCTGTTTTTT.

The chain combines TRBV5-1 with TRBJ2-3; 9 bases are a match to TRBD2. The CDR3 sequence is 15 residues long. Germline V gene lookup returns CDR1 SGHRS and CDR2 YFSETQ. V shed 3 bases and J 5 bases; nucleotides not matched to a gene: 7. The CDR3, as DNA: TGCGCCAGCAGCTCGAGCGGGGGGACAAGAGATACGCAGTATTTT. Translated, it gives CASSSSGGTRDTQYF. The variable domain in full, completed from reference TRBV5-1 and TRBJ2-3, reads KAGVTQTPRYLIKTRGQQVTLSCSPISGHRSVSWYQQTPGQGLQFLFEYFSETQRNKGNFPGRFSGRQFSNSRSEMNVSTLELGDSALYLCASSSSGGTRDTQYFGPGTRLTVL.

The rearrangement links TRBV5-1 to TRBJ2-3; D gene uncertain. Germline assignment: CDR1 SGHRS and CDR2 YFSETQ. The length of the CDR3 is 13 residues. Trimming took 6 bases from V and 6 from J, leaving 14 bases between them. The CDR3 sequence is CASNPESRDTQYF. The CDR3 DNA reads TGCGCCAGCAATCCAGAATCGAGGGATACGCAGTATTTT.

V and J are TRBV28 and TRBJ1-1; D may be TRBD1 (6 bases). There are 14 residues in the CDR3. V shed 9 bases and J shed 0 bases, with 14 bases lying between them. Germline V gene lookup returns CDR1 MDHEN and CDR2 SYDVKM. The CDR3: CASTLPGVNTEAFF. The CDR3 bases are TGTGCCAGTACCCTTCCAGGGGTGAACACTGAAGCTTTCTTT. The full variable domain, in which reference TRBV28 and TRBJ1-1 provide the parts outside the CDR3, is DVKVTQSSRYLVKRTGEKVFLECVQDMDHENMFWYRQDPGLGLRLIYFSYDVKMKEKGDIPEGYSVSREKKERFSLILESASTNQTSMYLCASTLPGVNTEAFFGQGTRLTVV.

This chain connects TRBV7-8 to TRBJ1-5, with TRBD1 as a possible D gene (5 bases). This CDR3 region has 16 residues. The germline V and J ends were trimmed by 1 base and 7 bases, with 17 bases remaining between them. Germline V gene data show CDR1 as SGHVS and CDR2 as FQNEAQ. CDR3 protein: CASSLEADRVRQPQHF. The CDR3 DNA sequence: TGTGCCAGCAGCTTAGAGGCAGACAGAGTGAGGCAGCCCCAGCATTTT.

The V call is TRBV27, the J call TRBJ2-2; D perhaps matches TRBD2 (6 bases). V was clipped by 5 bases and J by 13 bases, with 23 bases between them. The germline gives CDR1 MNHEY, CDR2 SMNVEV (reference sequence). This CDR3 has 15 residues. The CDR3: CASSSPPGRLGRLFF. CDR3 in DNA: TGTGCCAGCAGTAGCCCCCCGGGCCGACTAGGAAGGCTGTTTTTT.

The chain uses TRBV4-3 and TRBJ2-1, with 9 positions matching TRBD2. The CDR3 covers 17 residues. With V trimmed by 1 base and J by 4 bases, 8 bases remained unmatched. Looked up from germline, CDR1 is LGHNA and CDR2 is YSLEER. Written as DNA, the CDR3 is TGCGCCAGCAGCCAAGCTGTAGCGGGAGAGCCTTACAATGAGCAGTTCTTC. It specifies CASSQAVAGEPYNEQFF.